This TCR beta chain was sequenced in a study of regulatory T cells in long-lasting Graves disease (dated by TCRdb to about 2021). Background on the whole study: Antithyroid drugs had been taken for less than 3 months by newly diagnosed Graves' disease patients. Peripheral blood TCR sequencing and RNA sequencing compared persistent Graves' disease patients with newly diagnosed Graves' disease patients. A total of 35 or so samples were covered by TCR sequencing, comprising around 13 persistent and around 20 newly diagnosed Graves' disease patients. The study took place in China and was registered as a clinical trial.

The time point label on this specimen signifies: newly diagnosed GD, antithyroid drugs for less than 3 months. RNA was extracted from PBMCs in TRIzol for both TCR sequencing and RNA sequencing. The diagnosis of Graves' disease was made according to American Thyroid Association guidelines. Patients for the study were recruited at an endocrinology department in Xi'an, China. Each patient gave about 9.1 milliliters of peripheral blood, collected in an EDTA anticoagulant tube. Ficoll Paque Plus density gradient separation was used to isolate PBMCs, and no additional T cell sorting was done. An Agilent 2100 Bioanalyzer and agarose gel were used to check RNA quality, while a NanoDrop 2000 measured RNA concentration. On this clonotype itself: What antigen it recognizes has not been identified. No quality values exist for individual bases; no much larger clone is one base distant.

The full study reports these points: Persistent Graves' disease patients showed lower TCR Shannon entropy and fewer highly expanded clones than newly diagnosed patients, suggesting clonal expansion. More public clonotypes were shared among persistent patients (about 2,800) than among newly diagnosed patients (966). As a limitation, the authors acknowledged that the small sample size may reduce accuracy. Sequencing and analysis were limited to the TCR beta chain. Only peripheral blood was studied, because thyroid tissue, the primary lesion, was inaccessible.

The library was obtained by multiplex PCR. Instrument used: Illumina HiSeq 4000. To build TCR beta libraries, CDR3 regions were amplified by Arm-PCR using iRepertoire HTBI primers. Before sequencing, the PCR products underwent gel purification. The original methods were these. A total of fewer than 70 TRBV and more than twelve TRBJ segments were identified across samples and were used for gene usage analysis of CDR3 amino acid clonotypes. COPE and FqMerger were used to merge the filtered high-quality paired reads into contigs. BLAST was used to align contigs to the IMGT TRBV, TRBD and TRBJ reference genes, and CDR3 was defined following IMGT. Clonotypes above 0.1% frequency were classified as highly expanded clones. Shannon entropy was used to measure repertoire diversity, and the Gini coefficient was used to measure V-J evenness. Clonotypes shared by more than one individual were considered public. TCRdb reran the public reads through fastp at Q25 and MiXCR, keeping productive beta chains. Rows with a matching CDR3 protein are joined into one entry that keeps the most common DNA and genes. TCRdb, not the authors, supplied the V and J calls. The sample data list a few hundred thousand distinct CDR3 sequences, and about 11% of these were observed just once. Jointly, the top ten make up approximately 17% of the sample.

The data also belong to a second study, concerning T cells in Graves' hyperthyroidism and ophthalmopathy. As the second study states: Stable Graves' hyperthyroidism was defined as the absence of progression to ophthalmopathy over 18 months of follow-up. Hyperthyroidism patients were newly diagnosed, with disease duration under 2 months, and aged 18 to 65 years. The study excluded patients with uncontrolled infections, other autoimmune diseases, pregnancy or lactation. Clinical symptoms, serum thyroxine and TRAb, thyroid ultrasound, and orbital computed tomography formed the basis for the diagnoses. The first round of RT-PCR for the TCR CDR3 was performed with the HTBI primer set and the Qiagen OneStep RT-PCR kit. Blood samples also contained most of the expanded thyroid clonotypes (frequency above 0.001), which suggests that blood repertoires may reflect thyroid immune responses. Ophthalmopathy was separated from stable hyperthyroidism by a 13 V-J signature model, with over 85% sensitivity and approximately 81% specificity obtained in cross-validation and 80%/75% obtained in testing. During validation, the model predicted progression to ophthalmopathy a median of approximately 7 months ahead of onset, with almost 71% sensitivity and less than 85% specificity. A discovery cohort of about 96 patients, about 44 with Graves' ophthalmopathy and more than 55 with stable Graves' hyperthyroidism, was used to find distinguishing TCR V-J signatures. Whether ophthalmopathy could be predicted prospectively was tested in an independent validation cohort made up of under 20 hyperthyroidism patients plus 17 patients who later progressed to ophthalmopathy. For training and testing, the 100 patients in the discovery cohort were randomly divided in a 7:3 ratio. The study also compared thyroid tissue and blood T-cell repertoires from over 5 Graves' hyperthyroidism patients. After sampling, hyperthyroidism patients received methimazole starting at 30 mg daily, and ophthalmopathy patients received high-dose intravenous methylprednisolone. A second multiplex PCR round built the libraries, followed by size selection and purification. Libraries were sequenced paired-end with 100 bp reads on an Illumina HiSeq2000. SOAPnuke was used to process the raw data, with reads discarded if the reads contained adapters or uncalled bases, had a mean Phred below 15, or lacked an exact constant-primer or identifier match. COPE v1.2.5 was used to merge the high-quality paired reads, and each unique nucleotide sequence was defined as a clonotype. Clonotypes were aligned to IMGT TRBV, TRBD and TRBJ reference segments using MiTCR v1.1. The analysis was restricted to V-J combinations with a frequency above 0.0001, which together covered 99% to 99.2% of the repertoires. A TCS score was defined as the ratio of F50 (clonal expansion) to E x V (chaos), with BLOSUM62-based TCRdist applied between CDR3 peptides within each V-J. Welch's t-statistics and random forest reduced 500 to 650 V-J features to 13, which were used in a naive Bayes classifier (R e1071). No statistical method was used to fix the sample size in advance, and group allocation was not hidden from the investigators. The paper describes TCR Vbeta CDR3 sequencing of around 130 peripheral blood samples, made up of 43 ophthalmopathy patients, 70 to 75 hyperthyroidism patients and about 17 progressor patients.

Sequenced here: peripheral blood mononuclear cells (PBMCs), sampled at new diagnosis, from a patient treated with antithyroid drugs. The TCR originated in a woman in her late teens or twenties with Graves disease. Donor details come from another sample of the same person, matched by shared clones.

Here the CDR3 is given as CASSSRSVQGGEKLFF. The DNA sequence follows: TGTGCCAGCAGCTCTCGGTCCGTACAGGGTGGTGAAAAACTGTTTTTT. The chain links TRBV7-9 with TRBJ1-4; tentative D gene TRBD1, with 6 bases matching. CDR1 SEHNR and CDR2 FQNEAQ were looked up in the germline V gene (reference sequence). Relative to germline, V is 4 bases shorter and J is 7 bases shorter, with 19 bases between their ends. The cysteine opens and the phenylalanine closes a CDR3 of 16 amino acids. The sequence is cut down to CDR3 DNA, 48 bases in frame from base 1.